Below, 21 T cell receptor beta chains from the same sample are listed, as sequenced in a study of blood T cell repertoires in COVID-19 (dated by TCRdb to 2020 to 2022). Library preparation used the immunoSEQ multiplex PCR assay. TCRdb's version of the immuneACCESS table is confined to in-frame rearrangements and falls short of the full clone set. An unresolved V gene accounts for under half of the shortfall where checked; the remainder is of unknown origin. Across this sample there are about 76,000 clones, with about 88% seen only once. 10% to 11% of the sample is held by the ten biggest clonotypes. The source material was peripheral blood. The receptors originated from a man in his fifties or sixties with COVID-19, enrolled during active disease.

The V call is TRBV28, the J call TRBJ2-1; 8 nucleotides line up with TRBD2. Germline V lookup: CDR1 MDHEN, CDR2 SYDVKM. CDR3 length: 14 amino acids. The trim removed 7 bases at V and 3 bases at J, leaving 5 bases unmatched. CDR3 coding DNA: TGTGCCAGCACTGCGGGGGGCAACTACAATGAGCAGTTCTTC. Its protein is CASTAGGNYNEQFF.

The chain has TRBV30 and TRBJ2-3; D gene uncertain. The germline V gene has CDR1 GTSNPN and CDR2 SVGIG (reference sequence). V dropped 5 bases and J dropped 8 bases, with 8 bases sitting between them. The CDR3 is 10 amino acids. CDR3 amino acids: CAWGPGTQYF. The DNA of the CDR3 is TGTGCCTGGGGGCCGGGTACGCAGTATTTT.

The rearrangement links TRBV7-9 to TRBJ2-5; 9 bases fit TRBD1. The trim removed 3 bases at V and 4 bases at J, leaving 9 bases unmatched. CDR3 length: 16 residues. Per the germline V gene, CDR1 is SEHNR and CDR2 is FQNEAQ (reference sequence). CDR3 loop: CASSLDQDRGRETQYF. For the CDR3, the DNA is TGTGCCAGCAGCTTGGACCAAGACAGGGGGAGAGAGACCCAGTACTTC.

CDR3 in amino acids: CSARVVGELFF. The CDR3 DNA is TGCAGTGCTAGAGTCGTCGGGGAGCTGTTTTTT. The V gene is TRBV20-1, the J gene TRBJ2-2; D remains unclear. Per germline, CDR1 DFQATT and CDR2 SNEGSKA (reference sequence). The V end was cut by 1 base, the J end by 7 bases, with 4 bases between. CDR3 length: 11 residues.

This clone was seen just once. The chain carries TRBV30 and TRBJ1-4, with D unresolved. The CDR3 consists of 15 residues. Germline-derived CDR1 and CDR2 are GTSNPN and SVGIG (reference sequence). The V end lost 0 bases, the J end lost 3 bases, and 11 bases lay between the germline ends. The CDR3 region is CAWSVLYGSNEKLFF. The CDR3 DNA reads TGTGCCTGGAGTGTACTTTACGGGTCTAATGAAAAACTGTTTTTT.

This chain uses TRBV12-3 or TRBV12-4 with TRBJ1-1; D perhaps matches TRBD1 (6 bases). The V gene lost 1 base and the J gene lost 3 bases, with 6 bases spanning the gap. The CDR3 covers 13 residues. CDR3 nucleotides: TGTGCCAGCAGTTTAGAGGGGGACACTGAAGCTTTCTTT. Protein: CASSLEGDTEAFF.

DNA of the CDR3: TGTGCCAGCAGTTACCGGCGGCAGAACACTGAAGCTTTCTTT. Its protein is CASSYRRQNTEAFF. The chain couples TRBV6-5 to TRBJ1-1; D gene uncertain. Trimming shortened V by 2 bases and J by 1 base, and 8 bases separated the two germline ends. Germline lookup yields CDR1 MNHEY and CDR2 SVGAGI. The CDR3 has 14 amino acids.

The J gene is TRBJ2-1, the V gene TRBV5-1, with a possible D match to TRBD2 (7 bases). This CDR3 is 16 amino acids long. V was cut by 4 bases and J by 8 bases, with 22 bases left in between. The germline CDR1 and CDR2 sequences are SGHRS and YFSETQ. In DNA, the CDR3 is TGCGCCAGCAGCCAGGAGGGGGGGTCCTTTTTCCATGAGCAGTTCTTC. Its translation is CASSQEGGSFFHEQFF.

CDR3 in amino acids: CASSQEPGSGELFF. The CDR3 DNA sequence: TGCGCCAGCAGCCAAGAACCGGGTTCCGGGGAGCTGTTTTTT. V is TRBV4-1 and J is TRBJ2-2; no reliable D call. Germline V CDR1 and CDR2: MGHRA, YSYEKL. CDR3 length: 14 amino acids. V was shortened by 0 bases and J by 6 bases, with 8 bases between the two germline ends.

The chain employs TRBV29-1 and TRBJ1-1; 8 bases agree with TRBD1. CDR3 length: 15 amino acids. CDR1 and CDR2 from the germline V gene are SQVTM and ANQGSEA. Trimming took 4 bases from V and 0 from J; bases not matched to a gene: 7. In DNA, the CDR3 is TGCAGCGTTGTCACGACAGGGGCTATGAACACTGAAGCTTTCTTT. Protein: CSVVTTGAMNTEAFF.

The chain links TRBV9 to TRBJ1-2, with TRBD1 matching over 10 bases. J gave up 7 bases and V 0 bases, and 6 bases lay outside the gene matches. The V gene's germline CDR1 is SGDLS and CDR2 YYNGEE. The CDR3 loop spans 15 amino acids. CDR3 amino acids: CASSVEGQGGSGYTF. CDR3 DNA: TGTGCCAGCAGCGTAGAAGGACAGGGGGGTTCTGGCTACACCTTC. Supplemented by reference TRBV9 and TRBJ1-2, the full variable domain reads DSGVTQTPKHLITATGQRVTLRCSPRSGDLSVYWYQQSLDQGLQFLIQYYNGEERAKGNILERFSAQQFPDLHSELNLSSLELGDSALYFCASSVEGQGGSGYTFGSGTRLTVV.

CDR3 nucleotides: TGTGCCAGCAGATCCGAGTACCCTGGCTACACCTTC. Protein sequence: CASRSEYPGYTF. This chain uses TRBV25-1 with TRBJ1-2; no clear D gene. V was clipped by 6 bases and J by 7 bases, with 12 bases between them. The germline V gene encodes CDR1 MGHDK and CDR2 SYGVNS. This CDR3 region has 12 residues.

The chain employs TRBV6-2 or TRBV6-3 and TRBJ2-3, with TRBD2 matching over 12 bases. Germline CDR1 MNHEY, CDR2 SVGEGT. This CDR3 region has 16 residues. The V gene end was trimmed by 2 bases and the J gene end by 0 bases; junction bases not matched to a gene: 0. The CDR3 DNA sequence: TGTGCCAGCAGTTACGGGACTAGCGGGAGCACAGATACGCAGTATTTT. Amino acid sequence: CASSYGTSGSTDTQYF.

A remark on this clone: This specimen includes other DNA sequences encoding the same CDR3. The chain couples TRBV7-2 to TRBJ1-6, with 8 bases aligning to TRBD1. From germline, CDR1 is SGHTA and CDR2 FQGNSA. This CDR3 has 16 amino acids. V dropped 2 bases and J dropped 5; count of bases not matched to a gene: 5. The CDR3 region has the DNA TGTGCCAGCAGCTTACGAGGGACAGGAGATAATTCACCCCTCCACTTT. Residues: CASSLRGTGDNSPLHF.

The genes are TRBV5-1 and TRBJ1-1; the match to TRBD1 covers 9 bases. Trimming removed 4 bases from V and 5 bases from J; junction bases left unmatched: 6. Germline lookup yields CDR1 SGHRS and CDR2 YFSETQ. The CDR3 contains 14 residues. The CDR3, as DNA: TGCGCCAGCAGCCCGGGACAGGGAAGAACTGAAGCTTTCTTT. The encoded protein is CASSPGQGRTEAFF.

The genes are TRBV27 and TRBJ2-3; D might be TRBD2 (6 bases). Germline-derived CDR1 and CDR2 are MNHEY and SMNVEV (reference sequence). Between the trimmed V and J ends, which lost 4 bases and 1 base, there was a span of 9 bases. The CDR3 extends over 14 amino acids. In DNA form, the CDR3 reads TGTGCCAGCAGTTCCCCTAGCGGCACAGATACGCAGTATTTT. Its translation: CASSSPSGTDTQYF.

V gene TRBV3-1 (or the pseudogene TRBV3-2) combines with J gene TRBJ2-7; no reliable D call. Between the trimmed V and J ends, which lost 0 bases and 7 bases, there was a span of 7 bases. The CDR3 is made up of 12 amino acids. Germline V gene lookup returns CDR1 LGHDT and CDR2 YNNKEL (reference sequence). CDR3: CASSQELREQYF. For the CDR3, the DNA is TGTGCCAGCAGCCAAGAGTTACGGGAGCAGTACTTC.

This clone was recorded a few times. The V and J genes are TRBV5-6 and TRBJ1-2; 10 positions match TRBD1. Germline V gene sequence: CDR1 SGHDT, CDR2 YYEEEE. The CDR3 totals 14 residues. The V and J ends lost 3 bases and 4 bases, in that order; junction bases with no gene match: 3. Here the CDR3 reads CASSWTGGGYGYTF. The CDR3 coding sequence is TGTGCCAGCAGCTGGACAGGGGGTGGCTATGGCTACACCTTC.

The chain is built from TRBV7-2 and TRBJ2-5; no firm D call. In germline, CDR1 is SGHTA, CDR2 FQGNSA. The germline V and J ends were trimmed by 4 bases and 0 bases, with 6 bases remaining between them. The CDR3 totals 13 residues. The CDR3 DNA reads TGTGCCAGCAGCTCCCTGTACCAAGAGACCCAGTACTTC. It codes for CASSSLYQETQYF.

The chain recombines TRBV4-1 with TRBJ2-3; 10 nucleotides agree with TRBD2. Trimming at V came to 6 bases and at J to 5 bases, leaving 8 bases not matched to a gene. The CDR3 totals 15 residues. The germline V gene encodes CDR1 MGHRA and CDR2 YSYEKL. The CDR3 reads CASSQPLAGVDTQYF. CDR3 DNA sequence: TGCGCCAGCAGTCAGCCTCTAGCGGGAGTAGATACGCAGTATTTT.

This chain connects TRBV18 to TRBJ1-6; 7 positions match TRBD1. With 6 bases clipped from V and 6 bases from J, the junction kept 5 bases outside the gene matches. The CDR3 extends over 14 amino acids. Germline CDR1 reads KGHSH; CDR2 reads LQKENI. This chain's CDR3 is CASSEGQINSPLHF. CDR3 nucleotides: TGTGCCAGCTCCGAGGGACAGATTAATTCACCCCTCCACTTT.